The sequence of this T cell receptor (beta chain) was determined in a study of blood T cell repertoires in COVID-19. Across the whole study: Sites in the United States, Italy and Spain provided acute and convalescent COVID-19 samples. The cDNA or gDNA used as material had been derived from T cells, B-cell-depleted T cells, or PBMCs.

Germline assignment: CDR1 MGHRA and CDR2 YSYEKL. This CDR3 is built from 11 residues. Trimming removed 1 base at V and 8 bases at J, with 3 bases between. In the original analysis: Amplifying reference gene primers gave estimates of nucleated cell counts. Profiling relied on immunoSEQ multiplex PCR, and the TCRdb table lists in-frame clones only, not all of them. V, J and clone size were drawn from that table, and D and trimming were deduced from the DNA. Seen here are about 170,000 clones, approximately 87% observed once, and the top ten hold approximately 4%. This rearrangement joins TRBV4-1 to TRBJ2-4; D gene unclear. The sequence was obtained from a man in his late teens or twenties with active or convalescent COVID-19. The sequencing sample was made of peripheral blood. Here the CDR3 DNA reads TGCGCCAGCAGCCAAGCGGACATTCAGTACTTC. Translating it yields CASSQADIQYF.